The 26 T cell receptor beta chains below come from one sample, sequenced in a study of Graves' ophthalmopathy and Graves' hyperthyroidism. The TCR beta CDR3 regions underwent amplification from RNA transcripts. The library came from an HTBI-primed first-round RT-PCR and a second-round multiplex PCR. Each CDR3 protein is one row after TCRdb ran MiXCR on the multiplex PCR reads. The table includes about 590,000 distinct CDR3 sequences, under 45% detected once. Sequenced material: peripheral blood or thyroid tissue (not recorded which). Receptors were obtained from an adult man with Graves' hyperthyroidism.

This clonotype was observed at least ten times. CDR3 DNA sequence: TGCAGTGCTAGAGATTGGGGGCGGGGTGAAAAACTGTTTTTT. This translates into CSARDWGRGEKLFF. V usage is TRBV20-1 and J usage is TRBJ1-4; D is possibly TRBD1 (6 bases). V was clipped by 0 bases and J by 7 bases, with 12 bases between them. The CDR3 loop spans 14 amino acids. CDR1 is DFQATT and CDR2 is SNEGSKA in the germline V gene (reference sequence).

This clonotype was observed at least ten times. The rearrangement uses TRBV7-8 and TRBJ1-2; D remains ambiguous. V was clipped by 7 bases and J by 8 bases, with 17 bases between them. Germline V gene lookup returns CDR1 SGHVS and CDR2 FQNEAQ. The CDR3 has 13 amino acids. CDR3: CASTTGRARGYTF. The CDR3 DNA reads TGTGCCAGCACCACTGGGAGGGCGAGAGGCTACACCTTC.

This clonotype was observed a single time. The chain is built from TRBV20-1 and TRBJ2-3; TRBD2 matches 8 bases. Losses at the gene ends were 3 bases for V and 6 bases for J; bases not matched to a gene: 11. The CDR3 is made up of 15 amino acids. CDR1 is DFQATT and CDR2 is SNEGSKA in the germline V gene (reference sequence). CDR3 nucleotides: TGCAGTGCTAGGACGATTAGCGGGATGGCGGATACGCAGTATTTT. As protein: CSARTISGMADTQYF.

This clonotype was found a few times. V and J are TRBV27 and TRBJ1-5; 7 bases are shared with TRBD1. The CDR3 has 15 amino acids. V shed 5 bases, J shed 7 bases, and the junction held 11 bases outside the gene matches. CDR1 is MNHEY and CDR2 is SMNVEV in the germline V gene (reference sequence). CDR3 amino acids: CASSPREGGWQPQHF. The CDR3 DNA reads TGTGCCAGCAGTCCCCGAGAAGGGGGCTGGCAGCCCCAGCATTTT.

The gene calls are TRBV20-1 and TRBJ2-7; 7 bases fit TRBD2. The germline gives CDR1 DFQATT, CDR2 SNEGSKA (reference sequence). This CDR3 has 13 residues. V lost 3 bases, J lost 6 bases, and 8 bases stayed unmatched. The CDR3 region is CSASVMWGGEQYF. The CDR3 DNA is TGCAGTGCTAGTGTTATGTGGGGGGGCGAGCAGTACTTC.

This clonotype was detected many times. The chain has TRBV29-1 and TRBJ2-2; TRBD2 aligns across 7 bases. The trim removed 6 bases at V and 3 bases at J, leaving 1 base unmatched. CDR1 SQVTM and CDR2 ANQGSEA come from the germline V gene. The CDR3 covers 12 residues. CDR3 nucleotide sequence: TGCAGCGTAGGACTAGACACCGGGGAGCTGTTTTTT. Amino acid sequence: CSVGLDTGELFF.

This clonotype showed up just a few times. The chain uses TRBV7-8 and TRBJ2-2; D gene ambiguous. The germline V gene has CDR1 SGHVS and CDR2 FQNEAQ. The V end was cut by 2 bases, the J end by 5 bases, with 12 bases between. This CDR3 contains 15 residues. CDR3 sequence reads: CASSLTWGRTGELFF. The CDR3 DNA is TGTGCCAGCAGCTTAACTTGGGGTCGGACCGGGGAGCTGTTTTTT.

The J gene is TRBJ2-5, the V gene TRBV5-1; D is unresolved. CDR3 length: 14 amino acids. Germline V lookup: CDR1 SGHRS, CDR2 YFSETQ. With 0 bases removed from V and 2 bases from J, the gap between germline ends came to 8 bases. CDR3 loop: CASSLDGKQETQYF. Written as DNA, the CDR3 is TGCGCCAGCAGCTTGGACGGAAAACAAGAGACCCAGTACTTC.

As concerns this clonotype: Given a much more abundant clone one base away, this may be a read error. This rearrangement joins TRBV5-1 to TRBJ1-5, with a tentative D call TRBD1 (5 bases). Germline lookup yields CDR1 SGHRS and CDR2 YFSETQ. The CDR3 runs to 13 residues. The germline V and J ends were trimmed by 2 bases and 9 bases, with 12 bases remaining between them. DNA for the CDR3: TGCGCCAGCAGCTTCGCGGGACCGGGGCCCCAGCATTTT. Translating gives CASSFAGPGPQHF.

The chain carries TRBV10-3 and TRBJ2-5; a possible D gene is TRBD1 (5 bases). The germline V and J ends were trimmed by 5 bases and 2 bases, with 12 bases remaining between them. Germline CDR1 ENHRY, CDR2 SYGVKD. CDR3 length equals 14 residues. The CDR3 sequence: CAISSRTRQETQYF. The CDR3 DNA is TGTGCCATCAGTTCCCGGACAAGACAAGAGACCCAGTACTTC.

This chain uses TRBV10-3 with TRBJ2-5, with 8 bases matching TRBD2. This CDR3 has 14 amino acids. Germline V gene sequence: CDR1 ENHRY, CDR2 SYGVKD. With V trimmed by 10 bases and J by 9 bases, 16 bases remained unmatched. CDR3 protein: CASSPGLGPGAQYF. CDR3 sequence (DNA): TGTGCCAGTAGTCCGGGACTAGGTCCGGGGGCCCAGTACTTC.

The CDR3 DNA is TGCGCCAGCAGCCTAGTGGACCCTCGGGGGGTTGGAGACGAGCAGTACTTC. This gives the protein CASSLVDPRGVGDEQYF. V and J are TRBV5-1 and TRBJ2-7, with TRBD2 matching over 7 bases. Germline CDR1 and CDR2: SGHRS and YFSETQ. The CDR3 loop spans 17 amino acids. Trimming cost V 4 bases and J 5 bases; bases outside gene matches: 18.

In its sample, this clonotype was seen a few times. V usage is TRBV28 and J usage is TRBJ2-7, with a weak D call TRBD1 (5 bases). The V end lost 2 bases, the J end lost 7 bases, and 18 bases lay between the germline ends. This CDR3 region has 15 residues. CDR1 is MDHEN and CDR2 is SYDVKM in the germline V gene. The CDR3 protein is CASSLQLGALGEQYF. CDR3 bases: TGTGCCAGCAGTTTACAGCTAGGGGCTCTGGGTGAGCAGTACTTC.

Ten or more counts support this clonotype. The chain carries TRBV7-9 and TRBJ2-5; 8 bases are shared with TRBD2. There are 15 residues in the CDR3. Germline V lookup: CDR1 SEHNR, CDR2 FQNEAQ (reference sequence). The junction had 11 bases not matched to a gene; V was cut back by 7 bases and J by 4 bases. This CDR3 is CASNEGNGGGETQYF. In DNA, the CDR3 is TGTGCCAGCAACGAGGGGAACGGGGGGGGAGAGACCCAGTACTTC.

Remarks on this clonotype: Just one base apart from a much larger clone, this may be a read error. The gene calls are TRBV5-1 and TRBJ1-1; TRBD1 agrees at 8 bases. Losses at the gene ends were 4 bases for V and 5 bases for J; bases not matched to a gene: 4. CDR3 size: 13 residues. Per germline, CDR1 SGHRS and CDR2 YFSETQ. The CDR3 DNA reads TGCGCCAGCAGCGAGGGACAGGCAACTGAAGCTTTCTTT. Residues: CASSEGQATEAFF.

This clonotype has only a few counts. The chain is built from TRBV27 and TRBJ1-1; D gene ambiguous. The CDR3 covers 15 residues. The germline V gene encodes CDR1 MNHEY and CDR2 SMNVEV (reference sequence). V lost 1 base and J 0 bases, leaving 9 bases between the germline ends. This chain's CDR3 is CASSLWSQVNTEAFF. CDR3 DNA: TGTGCCAGCAGTTTATGGAGCCAGGTGAACACTGAAGCTTTCTTT.

The V call is TRBV7-3, the J call TRBJ1-5, with 12 bases matching TRBD1. The CDR3 runs to 14 residues. V lost 8 bases and J lost 6; bases outside the gene matches: 5. CDR1 is SGHTA, CDR2 FQGTGA, per germline. CDR3 in amino acids: CASQGTGGGQPQHF. The CDR3 nucleotides read TGTGCCAGCCAAGGGACAGGGGGCGGTCAGCCCCAGCATTTT.

This clonotype was observed at least ten times. This chain connects TRBV7-9 to TRBJ1-2, with 10 bases aligning to TRBD1. This CDR3 has 18 amino acids. Looked up from germline, CDR1 is SEHNR and CDR2 is FQNEAQ (reference sequence). With 2 bases clipped from V and 1 base from J, the junction kept 10 bases outside the gene matches. The CDR3 here is CASSLHLTGGASNYGYTF. The CDR3 DNA reads TGTGCCAGCAGCTTACATTTGACAGGGGGCGCGAGTAACTATGGCTACACCTTC.

Ten or more counts support this clonotype. CDR3 sequence: CASSPHPRGNTGELFF. DNA of the CDR3: TGTGCCAGCAGCCCTCACCCGAGGGGAAACACCGGGGAGCTGTTTTTT. J is TRBJ2-2 and V is TRBV9, with D perhaps TRBD1 or TRBD2 (5 bases each). Trimming cost V 4 bases and J 2 bases, with 15 bases left between them. There are 16 residues in the CDR3. In germline, CDR1 is SGDLS, CDR2 YYNGEE.

In its sample, this clonotype was seen many times. The J gene is TRBJ1-2, the V gene TRBV9; the D is unclear. The germline V gene encodes CDR1 SGDLS and CDR2 YYNGEE. V was trimmed by 0 bases and J by 5 bases, leaving 8 bases between them. The CDR3 has 13 residues. The CDR3 sequence is CASSVGKGYGYTF. CDR3 bases: TGTGCCAGCAGCGTAGGGAAAGGGTATGGCTACACCTTC. The entire variable domain, with the rest obtained from reference TRBV9 and TRBJ1-2, is as follows: DSGVTQTPKHLITATGQRVTLRCSPRSGDLSVYWYQQSLDQGLQFLIQYYNGEERAKGNILERFSAQQFPDLHSELNLSSLELGDSALYFCASSVGKGYGYTFGSGTRLTVV.

To note about this clonotype: This sequence may be a read error, since a much larger clone differs from it by one base. J is TRBJ2-7 and V is TRBV19; 9 bases match TRBD1. Germline trimming cut 3 bases from V and 0 bases from J; bases unmatched to any gene: 3. CDR3 size: 15 residues. The germline V gene has CDR1 LNHDA and CDR2 SQIVND (reference sequence). The CDR3 DNA reads as TGTGCCAGTAGTATCGGGACAGGGAGCTCCTACGAGCAGTACTTC. Its protein is CASSIGTGSSYEQYF.

This clonotype was detected once. Since no conserved phenylalanine or tryptophan closes the CDR3, a read error is the likely cause. V is TRBV19 and J is TRBJ2-2; D is ambiguous. Deletions cut 1 base from V and 0 bases from J, with 12 bases between. Germline-derived CDR1 and CDR2 are LNHDA and SQIVND (reference sequence). The CDR3 contains 17 residues. For the CDR3, the DNA is TGTGCCAGTAGTATAGTTATCTGGAGCTCGAACACCGGGGAGCTGTTTTCT. Its protein is CASSIVIWSSNTGELFS.

The chain couples TRBV25-1 to TRBJ1-2; 12 bases are shared with TRBD1. J lost 7 bases, V lost 2 bases, and 8 bases had no gene match. Germline V gene sequence: CDR1 MGHDK, CDR2 SYGVNS. This CDR3 has 16 amino acids. In DNA, the CDR3 is TGTGCCAGCAGTGAAATCGGGACAGGGGGCGCCGGTGGCTACACCTTC. This sequence encodes CASSEIGTGGAGGYTF.

With regard to this clonotype: A much larger clone differs by one base, so this may be a read error. The chain has TRBV6-5 and TRBJ2-5, with 9 nucleotides matching TRBD1. The CDR3 consists of 15 residues. V trimming: 2 bases; J trimming: 5 bases; junction bases outside the gene matches: 6. Germline loops: CDR1 MNHEY, CDR2 SVGAGI. CDR3 loop: CASSYDRGARETQYF. The CDR3 nucleotides are TGTGCCAGCAGTTACGACAGGGGGGCCCGGGAGACCCAGTACTTC.

This clonotype was seen ten or more times. The rearrangement links TRBV12-3 or TRBV12-4 to TRBJ1-1; no clear D gene. V was cut by 3 bases and J by 5 bases, with 10 bases left in between. The CDR3 consists of 13 residues. CDR3 protein: CASSFGVGTEAFF. The CDR3 DNA reads as TGTGCCAGCAGTTTTGGGGTGGGAACTGAAGCTTTCTTT.

Turning to this clonotype: A much larger clone differs from this one at a single base, so this may be a read error. The chain joins TRBV2 to TRBJ2-2; tentative D call: TRBD2 (6 bases). Germline CDR1 reads SNHLY; CDR2 reads FYNNEI. The CDR3 runs to 19 residues. Here the CDR3 reads CVSSDPGVRASRNTGELFF. DNA of the CDR3: TGTGTCAGCAGCGACCCGGGAGTTAGGGCTTCAAGGAACACCGGGGAGCTGTTTTTT.